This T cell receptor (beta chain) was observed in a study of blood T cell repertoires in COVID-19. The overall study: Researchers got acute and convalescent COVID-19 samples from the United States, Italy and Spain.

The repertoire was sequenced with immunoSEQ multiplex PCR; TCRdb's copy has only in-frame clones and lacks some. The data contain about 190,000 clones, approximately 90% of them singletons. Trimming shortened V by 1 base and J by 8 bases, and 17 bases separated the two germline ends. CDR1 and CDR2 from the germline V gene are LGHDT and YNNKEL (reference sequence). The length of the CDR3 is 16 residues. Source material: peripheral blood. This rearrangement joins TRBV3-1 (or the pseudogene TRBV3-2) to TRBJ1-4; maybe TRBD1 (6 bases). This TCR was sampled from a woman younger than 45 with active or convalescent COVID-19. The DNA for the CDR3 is TGTGCCAGCAGCCAAGTTGCAGGGGCCTCGGGGGAAAAACTGTTTTTT. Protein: CASSQVAGASGEKLFF.